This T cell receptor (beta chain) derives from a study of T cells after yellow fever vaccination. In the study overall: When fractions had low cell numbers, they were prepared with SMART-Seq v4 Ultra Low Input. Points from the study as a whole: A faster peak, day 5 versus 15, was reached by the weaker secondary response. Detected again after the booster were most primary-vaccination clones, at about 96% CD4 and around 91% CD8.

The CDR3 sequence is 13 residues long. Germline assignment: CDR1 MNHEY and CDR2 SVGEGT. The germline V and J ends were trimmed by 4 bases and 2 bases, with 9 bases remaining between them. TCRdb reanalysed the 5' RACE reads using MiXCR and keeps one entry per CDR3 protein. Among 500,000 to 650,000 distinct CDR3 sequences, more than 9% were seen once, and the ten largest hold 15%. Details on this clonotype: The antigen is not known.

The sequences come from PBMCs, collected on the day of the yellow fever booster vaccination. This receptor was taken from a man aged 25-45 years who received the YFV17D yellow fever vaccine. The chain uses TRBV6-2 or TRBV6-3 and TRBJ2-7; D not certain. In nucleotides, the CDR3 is TGTGCCAGCAGTTCCGGAGCCACCTACGAGCAGTACTTC. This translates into CASSSGATYEQYF.